This T cell receptor (beta chain) was observed in a study of human T cells and chemical hapten exposure. TCRdb analysed the RACE reads with MiXCR anew, one entry per CDR3 protein. The sample consists of fewer than 95,000 distinct CDR3 sequences, approximately 9.9% of them appearing once. The time point: patch test 2, 6 weeks after DPC sensitization. Treatment described: therapeutic diphenylcyclopropenone sensitization with weekly scalp DPC. Germline V gene sequence: CDR1 MNHEY, CDR2 SVGEGT. V lost 2 bases and J 6 bases, leaving 18 bases between the germline ends. The CDR3 contains 16 residues. This clonotype originated in a middle-aged man with alopecia areata. Some clones in this sample may be carry-over from other donors' samples. The chain couples TRBV6-2 or TRBV6-3 to TRBJ2-3, with D possibly matching TRBD2 (7 bases). The sequencing used whole blood, collected in connection with sensitization to the hapten diphenylcyclopropenone (DPC). CDR3 coding DNA: TGTGCCAGCAGTTACGAGGTGCGCGGGGGCAAGGATACGCAGTATTTT. It encodes CASSYEVRGGKDTQYF.